This T cell receptor beta chain was captured by sequencing in a study of Ad26.COV2.S vaccination and SARS-CoV-2 variants. This CDR3 has 16 residues. Trimming took 5 bases from V and 4 from J; bases not matched to a gene: 8. Germline V gene lookup returns CDR1 SGHDT and CDR2 YYEEEE. Clones were sequenced by immunoSEQ multiplex PCR, and TCRdb holds only the in-frame ones, with some missing. The table lists roughly 350,000 clones, 80% to 90% of them singletons. The sample's treatment: over 15 received Ad26.COV2.S at low or high dose, single or two shots; about 5 received placebo; per-sample allocation not given. All samples were drawn on day 63, counting from the first vaccine or placebo injection.

The TCR was taken from a person between 18 and 60 years old who received the Ad26.COV2.S COVID-19 vaccine or a placebo. V usage is TRBV5-6 and J usage is TRBJ2-2; 10 bases are shared with TRBD1. Material: peripheral blood, obtained in a trial of Ad26.COV2.S vaccine versus placebo. The CDR3 protein is CASRAFRDRGTGELFF. For the CDR3, the DNA is TGTGCCAGCAGGGCCTTCCGGGACAGGGGCACCGGGGAGCTGTTTTTT.